This record looks at one T cell receptor (beta chain) sequence and its context. Here immunoSEQ multiplex PCR was the method, and the copy in TCRdb shows in-frame clones only, minus some. In the table there are about 16,000 clones, roughly 86% of which are singletons. The source of the sample is a study of OX40 agonist ivuxolimab in advanced cancers. Study as a whole: The patients got ivuxolimab, which is an agonistic anti-OX40 (CD134) antibody. Three patients, one with hepatocellular carcinoma and two with cutaneous melanoma, achieved partial responses.

This clonotype was sampled from an adult with an advanced solid tumor such as melanoma, head and neck, liver or kidney cancer. The material was CD4+ or CD8+ T cells sorted from blood, obtained in a trial of the OX40 agonist ivuxolimab.

The CDR3 protein is CASSEGGGYYGYTF. The CDR3, as DNA: TGCGCCAGCAGTGAGGGTGGGGGGTACTATGGCTACACCTTC. V is TRBV10-2 and J is TRBJ1-2, with D possibly being TRBD1 (5 bases). Deletions cut 2 bases from V and 3 bases from J, with 10 bases between. The germline V gene has CDR1 WSHSY and CDR2 SAAADI. The CDR3 has 14 amino acids.